This T cell receptor (beta chain) emerged from a study of T cell repertoires in cytomegalovirus infection. This clonotype has at least ten counts. This CDR3 region has 12 residues. Trimming stripped 1 base from V and 7 bases from J, with 5 bases between. CDR1 is SGHAT, CDR2 FQNNGV, per germline. Each CDR3 protein gets one entry after TCRdb re-called the reads with MiXCR. The sample lists a few hundred thousand distinct CDR3 sequences, more than 8% occurring once. The receptor's source is a human donor in good health (CMV status not recorded). Some clones in this sample may be carry-over from other donors' samples. The chain recombines TRBV11-2 with TRBJ2-4; the D gene could be TRBD1 or TRBD2 (5 bases each). The sample comprised PBMCs. CDR3 bases: TGTGCCAGCAGCTTAGGGGGGAACATTCAGTACTTC. Translating gives CASSLGGNIQYF.